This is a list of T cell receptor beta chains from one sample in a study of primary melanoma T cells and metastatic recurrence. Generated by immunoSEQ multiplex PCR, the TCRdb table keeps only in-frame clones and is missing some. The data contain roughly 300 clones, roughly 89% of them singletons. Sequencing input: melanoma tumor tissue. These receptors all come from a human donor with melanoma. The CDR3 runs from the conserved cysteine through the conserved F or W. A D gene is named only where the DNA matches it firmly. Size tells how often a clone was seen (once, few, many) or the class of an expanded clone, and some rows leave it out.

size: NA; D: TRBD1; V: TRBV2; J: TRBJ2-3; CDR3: CASRRRTGSTDTQYF; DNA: TGTGCCAGCAGACGGCGGACAGGAAGCACAGATACGCAGTATTTT
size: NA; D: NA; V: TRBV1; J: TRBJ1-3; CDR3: CASSRQGLALRGNTIYF; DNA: TGCGCCAGCAGCCGACAGGGTTTAGCCTTGCGTGGAAACACCATATATTTT
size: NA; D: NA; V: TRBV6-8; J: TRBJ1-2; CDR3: CASSYSGGPGDGYIF; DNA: TGTGCCAGCAGTTACTCGGGGGGCCCGGGTGATGGCTACATCTTC
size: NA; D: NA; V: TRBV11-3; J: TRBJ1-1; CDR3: CASSLVHRGTEAFF; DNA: TGTGCCAGCAGCTTGGTTCATCGAGGAACTGAAGCTTTCTTT
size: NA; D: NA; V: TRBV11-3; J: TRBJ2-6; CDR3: CASSLRFSGANVLTF; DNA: TGTGCCAGCAGCCTAAGGTTCTCTGGGGCCAACGTCCTGACTTTC
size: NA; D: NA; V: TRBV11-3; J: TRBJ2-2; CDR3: CASSLVSNSNTGELFF; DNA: TGTGCCAGCAGCTTAGTGTCCAACAGCAACACCGGGGAGCTGTTTTTT
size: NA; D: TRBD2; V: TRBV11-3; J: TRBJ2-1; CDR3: CASSPPRLAGGNEQFF; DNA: TGTGCCAGCAGCCCTCCTCGACTAGCGGGGGGTAATGAGCAGTTCTTC
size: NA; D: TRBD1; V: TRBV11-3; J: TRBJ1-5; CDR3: CASRRTSGGLLQPQHF; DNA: TGTGCCAGCAGGCGCACCTCAGGGGGCCTGCTTCAGCCCCAGCATTTT
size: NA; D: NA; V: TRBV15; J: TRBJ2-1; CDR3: CATNRDWLFYNEQFF; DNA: TGTGCCACCAACAGAGACTGGCTCTTCTACAATGAGCAGTTCTTC
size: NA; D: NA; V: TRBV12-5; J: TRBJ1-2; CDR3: CASGLRQGKTYGYTF; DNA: TGTGCTAGTGGTTTGCGGCAGGGAAAGACCTATGGCTACACCTTC
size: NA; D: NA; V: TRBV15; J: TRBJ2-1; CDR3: CVTSRDWLFYNEQFF; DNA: TGTGTCACCAGCAGAGACTGGCTCTTCTACAATGAGCAGTTCTTC
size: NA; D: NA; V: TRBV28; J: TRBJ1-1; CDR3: CASSFWGRLNTEAFF; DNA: TGTGCCAGCAGTTTCTGGGGCAGGCTGAACACTGAAGCTTTCTTT
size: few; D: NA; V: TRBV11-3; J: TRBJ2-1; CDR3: CASSPAGGQGYNEQFF; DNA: TGTGCCAGCAGCCCGGCGGGGGGACAGGGCTACAATGAGCAGTTCTTC
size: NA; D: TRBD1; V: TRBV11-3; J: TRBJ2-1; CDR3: CASSSPIGDRGFYNEQFF; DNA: TGTGCCAGCAGCTCCCCCATTGGGGACAGGGGCTTCTACAATGAGCAGTTCTTC